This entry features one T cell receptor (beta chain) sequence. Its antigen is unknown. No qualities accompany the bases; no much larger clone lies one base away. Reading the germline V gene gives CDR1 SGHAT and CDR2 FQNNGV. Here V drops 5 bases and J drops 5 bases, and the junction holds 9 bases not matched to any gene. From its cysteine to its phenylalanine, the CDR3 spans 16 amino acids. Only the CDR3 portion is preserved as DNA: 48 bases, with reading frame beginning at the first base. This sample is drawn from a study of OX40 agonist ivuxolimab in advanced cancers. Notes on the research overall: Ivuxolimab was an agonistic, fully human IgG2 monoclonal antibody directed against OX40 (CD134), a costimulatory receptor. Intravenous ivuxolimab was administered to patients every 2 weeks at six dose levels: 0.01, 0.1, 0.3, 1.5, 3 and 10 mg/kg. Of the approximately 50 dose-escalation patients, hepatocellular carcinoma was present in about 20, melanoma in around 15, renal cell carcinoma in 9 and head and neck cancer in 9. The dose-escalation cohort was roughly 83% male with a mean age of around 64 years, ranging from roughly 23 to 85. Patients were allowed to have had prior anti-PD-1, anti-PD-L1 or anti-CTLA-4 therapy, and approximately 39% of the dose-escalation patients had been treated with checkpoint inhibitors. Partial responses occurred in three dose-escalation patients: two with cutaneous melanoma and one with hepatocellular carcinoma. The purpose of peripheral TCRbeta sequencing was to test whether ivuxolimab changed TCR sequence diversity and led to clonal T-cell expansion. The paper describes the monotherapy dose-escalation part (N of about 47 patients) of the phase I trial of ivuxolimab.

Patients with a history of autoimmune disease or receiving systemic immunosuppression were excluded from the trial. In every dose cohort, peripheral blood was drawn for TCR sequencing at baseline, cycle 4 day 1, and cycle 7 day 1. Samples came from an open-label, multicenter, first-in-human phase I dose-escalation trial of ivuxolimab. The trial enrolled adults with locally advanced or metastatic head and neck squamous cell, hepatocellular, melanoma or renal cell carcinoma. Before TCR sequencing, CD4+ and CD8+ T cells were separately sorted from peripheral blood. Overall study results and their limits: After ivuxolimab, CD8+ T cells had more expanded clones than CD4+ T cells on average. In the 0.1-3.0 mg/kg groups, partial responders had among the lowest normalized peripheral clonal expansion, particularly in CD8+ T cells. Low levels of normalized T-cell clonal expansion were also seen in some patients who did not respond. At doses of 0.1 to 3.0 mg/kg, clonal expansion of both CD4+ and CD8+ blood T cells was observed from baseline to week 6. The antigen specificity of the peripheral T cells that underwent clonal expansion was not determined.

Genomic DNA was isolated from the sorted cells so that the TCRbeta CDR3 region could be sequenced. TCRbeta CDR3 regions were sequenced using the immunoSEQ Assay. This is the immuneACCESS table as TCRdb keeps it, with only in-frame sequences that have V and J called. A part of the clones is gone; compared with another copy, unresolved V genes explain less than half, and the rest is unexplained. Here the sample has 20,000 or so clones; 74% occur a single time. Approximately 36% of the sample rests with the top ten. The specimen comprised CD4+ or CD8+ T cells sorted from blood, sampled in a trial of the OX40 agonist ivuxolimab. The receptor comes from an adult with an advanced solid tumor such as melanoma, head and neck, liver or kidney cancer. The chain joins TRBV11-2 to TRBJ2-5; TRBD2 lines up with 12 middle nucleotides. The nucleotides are TGTGCCAGCAGCGGGACGACTAGCGGGAGTCGGGAGACCCAGTACTTC. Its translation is CASSGTTSGSRETQYF. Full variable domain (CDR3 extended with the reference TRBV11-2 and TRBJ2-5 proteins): EAGVAQSPRYKIIEKRQSVAFWCNPISGHATLYWYQQILGQGPKLLIQFQNNGVVDDSQLPKDRFSAERLKGVDSTLKIQPAKLEDSAVYLCASSGTTSGSRETQYFGPGTRLLVL.